This T cell receptor beta chain was recovered during a study of T-cell memory formation after mild COVID-19. V lost 1 base to trimming and J lost 4 bases; unmatched junction nucleotides: 3. CDR1 and CDR2 (germline): SGHVS, FNYEAQ. CDR3 length: 15 residues. Whole-study findings and limits: Contracting clones, day 15 to 85, had balanced CD4/CD8, and later expanders favored CD4+.

Sample barcodes and UMIs were carried by the TCR alpha and TCR beta cDNA libraries that 5'RACE generated with constant-segment primers. One entry per CDR3 protein, called by TCRdb with MiXCR from the 5' RACE reads. The sample holds approximately 190,000 distinct CDR3 sequences, about 18% seen once. This clonotype has more than one count but fewer than ten. Antigen: not known. The rearrangement joins TRBV7-6 to TRBJ2-1, with 8 bases that match TRBD2. The sequence came from an adult woman who had mild COVID-19 (a few samples of this study predate the infection). Cell type and time point are not known. The specimen was PBMCs or a T cell subset sorted from them (not recorded which). The CDR3 protein is CASSLVSGGYNEQFF. CDR3 coding DNA: TGTGCCAGCAGCTTAGTGAGCGGGGGATACAATGAGCAGTTCTTC.